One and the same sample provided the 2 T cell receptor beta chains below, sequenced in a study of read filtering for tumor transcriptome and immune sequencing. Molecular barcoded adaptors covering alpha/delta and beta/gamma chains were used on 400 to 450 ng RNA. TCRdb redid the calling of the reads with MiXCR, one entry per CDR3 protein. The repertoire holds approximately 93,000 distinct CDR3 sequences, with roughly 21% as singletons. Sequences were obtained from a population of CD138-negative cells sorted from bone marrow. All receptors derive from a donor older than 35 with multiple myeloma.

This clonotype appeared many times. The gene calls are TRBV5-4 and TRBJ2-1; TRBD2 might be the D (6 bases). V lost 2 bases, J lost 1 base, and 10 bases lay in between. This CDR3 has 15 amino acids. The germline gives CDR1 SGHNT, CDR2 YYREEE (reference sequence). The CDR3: CASSLGGESYNEQFF. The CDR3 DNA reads TGTGCCAGCAGCTTAGGAGGGGAGTCCTACAATGAGCAGTTCTTC.

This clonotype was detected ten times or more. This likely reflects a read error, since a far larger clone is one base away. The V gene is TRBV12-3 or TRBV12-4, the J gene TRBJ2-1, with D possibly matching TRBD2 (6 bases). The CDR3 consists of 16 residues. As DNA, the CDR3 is TGTGCCAGCAGTTTAGAGCCGGGACTGCCCTACGATGAGCAGTTCTTC. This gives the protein CASSLEPGLPYDEQFF.